Detailed here is one TCR beta chain. The target antigen is unknown. This entry is derived from a study of cytomegalovirus exposure and HLA in healthy donors. Findings of the study overall: TCR association rates varied by HLA locus in a later analysis, with DRB1 highest and HLA-C lowest. Reports credit the classifier with highly specific, highly sensitive diagnosis of cytomegalovirus status. It is likely that the observed cluster of highly shared sequence variants was a sequencing artifact. It was assumed in the presence/absence analyses that sequencing depth was roughly uniform across donors.

This CDR3 is built from 15 residues. V lost 5 bases and J 1 base, leaving 15 bases between the germline ends. CDR1 is LNHDA, CDR2 SQIVND, per germline (reference sequence). The PCR employed 60 Vbeta primers together with 13 Jbeta primers. Data came from immunoSEQ multiplex PCR; TCRdb stores just in-frame clones and leaves some out. The data hold fewer than 200,000 clones, with approximately 80% observed a single time. The clonotype originates from a woman aged 25 to 39 in good health and CMV-seropositive. This sequence joins TRBV19 and TRBJ2-7; possibly TRBD1 for D (6 bases). The sequenced sample consisted of PBMCs. This CDR3 reads CASSSQGGRSYEQYF. CDR3 coding DNA: TGTGCCAGTAGTTCTCAAGGGGGTAGATCCTACGAGCAGTACTTC.